Reported below is one TCR beta chain. Its antigen is not identified. TCRdb re-called the 5' RACE reads and gives one entry per CDR3 protein, without DNA. The sample has around 400,000 distinct CDR3 sequences; the top ten hold roughly 2.5%. These data originate in a study of monozygotic twins with inflammatory bowel disease. Whole-blood RNA isolation (total RNA) proceeded without T cell sorting. General observations from the study: Support for a single strong signal or clonotype associated with IBD was absent. Reduced clonotype sharing with other individuals was observed in IBD patients relative to healthy twins, especially with disease activity.

The specimen sequenced was blood. The TCR originated in a human donor with ulcerative colitis or Crohn's disease, or a healthy co-twin of an affected twin (not recorded which).

The CDR3 protein is CASSLEGANEQFF. V gene TRBV7-9 combines with J gene TRBJ2-1; TCRdb reports TRBD1, a call that lacks DNA to check it against. CDR3 length: 13 amino acids. Germline lookup yields CDR1 SEHNR and CDR2 FQNEAQ (reference sequence).